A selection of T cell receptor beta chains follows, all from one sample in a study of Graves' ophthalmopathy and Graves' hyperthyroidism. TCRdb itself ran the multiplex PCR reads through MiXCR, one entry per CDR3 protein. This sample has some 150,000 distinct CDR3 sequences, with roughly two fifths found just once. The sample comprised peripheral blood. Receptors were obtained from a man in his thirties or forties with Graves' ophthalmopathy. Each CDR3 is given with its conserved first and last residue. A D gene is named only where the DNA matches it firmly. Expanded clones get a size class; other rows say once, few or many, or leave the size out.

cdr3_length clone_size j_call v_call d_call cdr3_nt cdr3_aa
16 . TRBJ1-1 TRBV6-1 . TGTGCCAGCAGTGAAAGGAGGGGGAATCAGAACACTGAAGCTTTCTTT CASSERRGNQNTEAFF
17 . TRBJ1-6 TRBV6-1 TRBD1 TGTGCCAGCAGTCATATTACCGACAGGGGTTATAATTCACCCCTCCACTTT CASSHITDRGYNSPLHF
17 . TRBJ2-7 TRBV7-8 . TGTGCCAGCAGCTTATTCGCTTCCATGGCTCAGGGTTACGAGCAGTACTTC CASSLFASMAQGYEQYF
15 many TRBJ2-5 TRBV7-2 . TGTGCCAGCAGCTTGTCTCGAGACTGGGAAGAGACCCAGTACTTC CASSLSRDWEETQYF
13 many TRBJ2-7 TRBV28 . TGTGCCAGCGGAGGAGGGGGCTCCTACGAGCAGTACTTC CASGGGGSYEQYF
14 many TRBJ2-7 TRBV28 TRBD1 TGTGCCAGCAGGACCGGGACAGGGTCCTACGAGCAGTACTTC CASRTGTGSYEQYF
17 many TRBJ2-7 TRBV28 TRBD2 TGTGCCAGCAGTTCATCCCCCCCCACGGGCGGGAGGGCCAAGCAGTACTTC CASSSSPPTGGRAKQYF
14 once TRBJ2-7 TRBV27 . TGTGCCAGCAGTTTATCAGGGGCCTTCTACGAGCAGTACTTC CASSLSGAFYEQYF
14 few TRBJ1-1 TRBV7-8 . TGTGCCAGCCGTAACGGAGACATGAACACTGAAGCTTTCTTT CASRNGDMNTEAFF
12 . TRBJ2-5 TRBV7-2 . TGTGCCAGCAGCTTAGGTTTTGAGACCCAGTACTTC CASSLGFETQYF
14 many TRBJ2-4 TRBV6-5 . TGTGCCAGCAGTACCCCCTCTTCCGGGAACATTCAGTACTTC CASSTPSSGNIQYF
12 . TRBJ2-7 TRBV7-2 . TGTGCCAGCAGCTCGTCGGGTCAGGAGCAGTACTTC CASSSSGQEQYF
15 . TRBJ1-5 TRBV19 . TGTGCCAGTAGTACCAGGGGCAGGGTCGATCAGCCCCAGCATTTT CASSTRGRVDQPQHF
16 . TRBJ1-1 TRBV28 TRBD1 TGTGCCAGCAGCTCGGGACAGGGGGCGGTTGCGACTGAAGCTTTCTTT CASSSGQGAVATEAFF
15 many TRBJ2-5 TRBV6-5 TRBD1 TGTGCCAGCGGCCGGGACAGCCAAATTCAAGAGACCCAGTACTTC CASGRDSQIQETQYF
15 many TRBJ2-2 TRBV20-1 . TGCAGTGCTAGAATACGGGGAGTTCGAGGCGGGGAGCTGTTTTTT CSARIRGVRGGELFF
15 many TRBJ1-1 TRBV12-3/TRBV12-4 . TGTGCCAGCAGTAGTGGACGAGGAATTTACACTGAAGCTTTCTTT CASSSGRGIYTEAFF
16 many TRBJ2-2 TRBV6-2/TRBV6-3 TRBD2 TGTGCCAGCAGTTACATTATGCTAGCGGGAGCCGGGGAGCTGTTTTTT CASSYIMLAGAGELFF
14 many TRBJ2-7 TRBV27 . TGTGCCAGCAGTTTAAGTGGAGGGGGGTACGAGCAGTACTTC CASSLSGGGYEQYF
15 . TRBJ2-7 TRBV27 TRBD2 TGTGCCAGCAGCTCGACGGGACTAGCGGGCTACGAGCAGTACTTC CASSSTGLAGYEQYF
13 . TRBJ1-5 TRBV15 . TGTGCCACCAGCAGAGGAAGCAATCAGCCCCAGCATTTT CATSRGSNQPQHF
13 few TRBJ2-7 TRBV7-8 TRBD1 TGTGCCAGCAGCTCGGACAGGGGAGGCGAGCAGTACTTC CASSSDRGGEQYF
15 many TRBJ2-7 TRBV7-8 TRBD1 TGTGCCAGCAGCACTAGGGGGGACAGGGCCTACGAGCAGTACTTC CASSTRGDRAYEQYF
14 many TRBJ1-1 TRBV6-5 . TGTGCCAGCAGTTACTCAGCGATGAACACTGAAGCTTTCTTT CASSYSAMNTEAFF
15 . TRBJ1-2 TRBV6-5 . TGTGCCAGCAGTTTCAGGTCCGCTTCGACCTATGGCTACACCTTC CASSFRSASTYGYTF
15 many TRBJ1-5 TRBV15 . TGTGCCACCAGCAGAGATCTACAGTGGGATCAGCCCCAGCATTTT CATSRDLQWDQPQHF
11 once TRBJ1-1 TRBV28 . TGTGCCAGCAGAAGGTCTACCGAAGCTTTCTTT CASRRSTEAFF
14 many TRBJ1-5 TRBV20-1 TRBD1 TGCAGTGCTGTTAGACAGGGGGGCCATCAGCCCCAGCATTTT CSAVRQGGHQPQHF
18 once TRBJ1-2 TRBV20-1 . TGCAGTGCTAGAGCCTTTAGTGGGGGCGCAACCGAGGGCTATGGCTACACCTTC CSARAFSGGATEGYGYTF
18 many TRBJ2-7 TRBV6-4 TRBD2 TGTGCCAGCAGGCCCGCCGGGAACGTAGCGGGAGTCTCACGAGAGCAGTACTTC CASRPAGNVAGVSREQYF
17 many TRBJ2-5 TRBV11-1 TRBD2 TGTGCCAGCAGCCCCGGGACTAGCGGGAGAATGTCGGGGACCCAGTACTTC CASSPGTSGRMSGTQYF
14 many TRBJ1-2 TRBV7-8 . TGTGCCAGCAGCTTAGGAGCAGGGAACTATGGCTACACCTTC CASSLGAGNYGYTF
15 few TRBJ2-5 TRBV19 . TGTGCCAGTAGAAGGTCGCCAGGGGCGCAAGAGACCCAGTACTTC CASRRSPGAQETQYF
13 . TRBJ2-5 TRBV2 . TGTGCCAGCAATCCGGGGTTCCAAGAGACCCAGTACTTC CASNPGFQETQYF
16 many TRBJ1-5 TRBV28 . TGTGCCAGCAGTTTTTATGGCCTTAAAAGCAATCAGCCCCAGCATTTT CASSFYGLKSNQPQHF
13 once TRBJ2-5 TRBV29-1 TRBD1 TGCAGCGTTGCCGTACAGGGGAGAGAGACCCAGTACTTC CSVAVQGRETQYF
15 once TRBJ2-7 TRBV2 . TGTGCCAGCAGCGAAAACGCCCCTCTGACCTACGAGCAGTACTTC CASSENAPLTYEQYF